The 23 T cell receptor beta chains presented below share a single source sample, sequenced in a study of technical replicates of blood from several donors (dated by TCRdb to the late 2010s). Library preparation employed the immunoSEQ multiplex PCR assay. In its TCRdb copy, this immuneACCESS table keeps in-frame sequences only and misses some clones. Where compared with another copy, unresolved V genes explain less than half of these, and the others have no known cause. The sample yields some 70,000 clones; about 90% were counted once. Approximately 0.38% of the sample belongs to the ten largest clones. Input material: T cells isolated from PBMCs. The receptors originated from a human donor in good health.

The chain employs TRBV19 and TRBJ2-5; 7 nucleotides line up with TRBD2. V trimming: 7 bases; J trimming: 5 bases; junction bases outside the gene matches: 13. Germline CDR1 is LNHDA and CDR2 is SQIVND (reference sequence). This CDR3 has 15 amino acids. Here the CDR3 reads CASMGPSIGGETQYF. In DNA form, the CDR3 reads TGTGCCAGTATGGGGCCCAGCATCGGGGGGGAGACCCAGTACTTC.

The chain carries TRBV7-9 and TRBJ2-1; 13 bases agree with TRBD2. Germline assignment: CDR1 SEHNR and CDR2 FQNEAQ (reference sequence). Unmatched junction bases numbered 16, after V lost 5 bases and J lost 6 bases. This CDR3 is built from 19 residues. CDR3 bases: TGTGCCAGCAGCCCCGGGACTAGCGGGATATATCTGGGGGTCAATGAGCAGTTCTTC. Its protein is CASSPGTSGIYLGVNEQFF. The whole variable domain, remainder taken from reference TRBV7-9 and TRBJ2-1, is DTGVSQNPRHKITKRGQNVTFRCDPISEHNRLYWYRQTLGQGPEFLTYFQNEAQLEKSRLLSDRFSAERPKGSFSTLEIQRTEQGDSAMYLCASSPGTSGIYLGVNEQFFGPGTRLTVL.

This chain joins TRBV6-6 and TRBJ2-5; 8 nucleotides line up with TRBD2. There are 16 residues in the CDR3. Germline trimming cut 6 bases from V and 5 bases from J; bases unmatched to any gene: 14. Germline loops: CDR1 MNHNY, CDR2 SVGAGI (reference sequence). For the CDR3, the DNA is TGTGCCAGCAGCCGCAGACTAGCGACAAAAGGGGAGACCCAGTACTTC. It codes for CASSRRLATKGETQYF.

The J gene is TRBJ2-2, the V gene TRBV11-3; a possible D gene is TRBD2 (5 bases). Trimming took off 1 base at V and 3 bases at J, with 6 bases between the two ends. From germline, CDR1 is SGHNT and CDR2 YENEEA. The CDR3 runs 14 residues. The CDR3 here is CASSLAGDTGELFF. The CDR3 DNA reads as TGTGCCAGCAGCTTAGCCGGGGACACCGGGGAGCTGTTTTTT.

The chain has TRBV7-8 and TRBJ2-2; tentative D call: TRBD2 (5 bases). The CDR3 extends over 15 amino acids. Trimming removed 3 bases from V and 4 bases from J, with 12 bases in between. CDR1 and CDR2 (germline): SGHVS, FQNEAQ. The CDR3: CASSLSGRATGELFF. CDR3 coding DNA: TGTGCCAGCAGCTTGAGCGGACGGGCCACCGGGGAGCTGTTTTTT.

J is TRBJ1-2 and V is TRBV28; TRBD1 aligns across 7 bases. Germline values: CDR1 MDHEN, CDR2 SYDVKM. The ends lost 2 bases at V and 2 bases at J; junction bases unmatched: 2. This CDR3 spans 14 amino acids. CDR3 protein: CASSLGQENYGYTF. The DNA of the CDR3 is TGTGCCAGCAGTTTAGGACAGGAGAACTATGGCTACACCTTC.

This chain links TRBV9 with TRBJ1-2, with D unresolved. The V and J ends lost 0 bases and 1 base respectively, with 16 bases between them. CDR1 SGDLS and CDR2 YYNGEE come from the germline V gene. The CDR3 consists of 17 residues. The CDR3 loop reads CASSVGSPAGFNYGYTF. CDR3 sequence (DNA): TGTGCCAGCAGCGTAGGAAGTCCGGCAGGATTTAACTATGGCTACACCTTC.

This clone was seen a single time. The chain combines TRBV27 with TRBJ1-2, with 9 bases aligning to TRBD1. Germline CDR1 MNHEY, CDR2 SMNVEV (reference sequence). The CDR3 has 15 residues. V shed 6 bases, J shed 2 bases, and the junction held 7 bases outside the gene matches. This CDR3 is CASSTTGTGNYGYTF. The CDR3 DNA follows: TGTGCCAGCAGCACGACCGGGACAGGGAACTATGGCTACACCTTC.

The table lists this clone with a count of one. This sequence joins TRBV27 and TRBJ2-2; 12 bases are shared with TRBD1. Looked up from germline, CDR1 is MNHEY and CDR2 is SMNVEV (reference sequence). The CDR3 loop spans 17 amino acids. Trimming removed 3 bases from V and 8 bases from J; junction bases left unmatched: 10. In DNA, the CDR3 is TGTGCCAGCAGTTTGCTACTGGGACAGGGGGCGAGTGGGGAGCTGTTTTTT. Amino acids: CASSLLLGQGASGELFF.

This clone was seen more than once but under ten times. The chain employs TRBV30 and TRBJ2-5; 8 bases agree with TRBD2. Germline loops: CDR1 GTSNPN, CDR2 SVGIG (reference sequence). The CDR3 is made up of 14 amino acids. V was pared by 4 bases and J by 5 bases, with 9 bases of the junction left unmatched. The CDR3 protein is CAWKPLAGSETQYF. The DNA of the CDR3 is TGTGCCTGGAAACCCTTAGCGGGATCTGAGACCCAGTACTTC. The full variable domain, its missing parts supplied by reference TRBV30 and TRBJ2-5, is SQTIHQWPATLVQPVGSPLSLECTVEGTSNPNLYWYRQAAGRGLQLLFYSVGIGQISSEVPQNLSASRPQDRQFILSSKKLLLSDSGFYLCAWKPLAGSETQYFGPGTRLLVL.

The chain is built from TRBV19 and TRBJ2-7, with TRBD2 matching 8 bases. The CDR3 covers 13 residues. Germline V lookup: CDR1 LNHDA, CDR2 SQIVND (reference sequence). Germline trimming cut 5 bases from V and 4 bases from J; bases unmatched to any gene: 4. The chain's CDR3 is CASSGGRRYEQYF. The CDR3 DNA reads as TGTGCCAGTAGTGGCGGGAGGAGATACGAGCAGTACTTC.

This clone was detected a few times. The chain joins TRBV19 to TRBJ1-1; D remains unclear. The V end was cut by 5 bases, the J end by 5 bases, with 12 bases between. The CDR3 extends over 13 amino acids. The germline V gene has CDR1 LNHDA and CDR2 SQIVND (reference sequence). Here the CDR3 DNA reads TGTGCCAGTAGTGGGGATCGGAGGACTGAAGCTTTCTTT. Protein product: CASSGDRRTEAFF.

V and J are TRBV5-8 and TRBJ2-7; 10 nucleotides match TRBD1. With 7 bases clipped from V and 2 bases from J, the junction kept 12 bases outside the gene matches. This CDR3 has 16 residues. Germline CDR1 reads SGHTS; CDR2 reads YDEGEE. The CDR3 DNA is TGTGCCAGCTTACCGGGACAGGGGCGTCCAACCTACGAGCAGTACTTC. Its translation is CASLPGQGRPTYEQYF.

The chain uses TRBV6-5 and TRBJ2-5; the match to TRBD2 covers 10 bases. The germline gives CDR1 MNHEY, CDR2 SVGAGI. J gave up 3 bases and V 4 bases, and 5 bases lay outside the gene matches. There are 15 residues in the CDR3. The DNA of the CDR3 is TGTGCCAGCAGTTTGGGACTAGCGCCAGAAGAGACCCAGTACTTC. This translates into CASSLGLAPEETQYF.

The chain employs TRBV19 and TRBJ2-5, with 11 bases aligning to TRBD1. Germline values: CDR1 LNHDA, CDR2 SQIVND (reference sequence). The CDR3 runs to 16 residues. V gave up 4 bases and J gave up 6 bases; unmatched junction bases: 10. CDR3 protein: CASSRGTGGTGKTQYF. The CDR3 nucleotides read TGTGCCAGTAGTAGGGGGACAGGGGGAACCGGGAAGACCCAGTACTTC.

The CDR3 DNA is TGTGCCAGCAGCAAAAACCGCACTAGCGGAAGCACAGATACGCAGTATTTT. Protein product: CASSKNRTSGSTDTQYF. The genes are TRBV21-1 and TRBJ2-3; the table names TRBD2, a call not compared with the DNA. TRBV21-1 is classified as a pseudogene. This CDR3 is built from 17 residues.

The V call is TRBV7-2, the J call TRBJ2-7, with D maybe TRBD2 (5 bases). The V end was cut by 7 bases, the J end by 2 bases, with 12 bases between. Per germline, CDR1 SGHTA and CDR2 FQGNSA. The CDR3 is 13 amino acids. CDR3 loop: CASKNGMTYEQYF. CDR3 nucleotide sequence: TGTGCCAGCAAGAACGGGATGACCTACGAGCAGTACTTC.

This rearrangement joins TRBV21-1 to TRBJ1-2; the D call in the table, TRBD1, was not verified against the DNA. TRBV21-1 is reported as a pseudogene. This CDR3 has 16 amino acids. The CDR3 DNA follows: TGTGCCAGCAGCAAATTGAAAACAGGGAAAAGCTATGGCTACACCTTC. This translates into CASSKLKTGKSYGYTF.

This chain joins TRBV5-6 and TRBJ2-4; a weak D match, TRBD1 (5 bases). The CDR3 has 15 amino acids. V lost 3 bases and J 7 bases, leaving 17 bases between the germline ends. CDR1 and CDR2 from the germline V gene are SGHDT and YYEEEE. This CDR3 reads CASSWGRASPNIQYF. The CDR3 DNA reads TGTGCCAGCAGCTGGGGCAGGGCCTCGCCGAACATTCAGTACTTC.

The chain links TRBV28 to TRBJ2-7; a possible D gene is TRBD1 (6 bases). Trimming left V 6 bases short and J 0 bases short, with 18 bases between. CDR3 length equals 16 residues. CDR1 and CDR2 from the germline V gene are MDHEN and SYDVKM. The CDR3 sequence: CASRTSHDRTSYEQYF. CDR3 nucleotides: TGTGCCAGCAGGACCTCACACGACAGGACCTCCTACGAGCAGTACTTC.

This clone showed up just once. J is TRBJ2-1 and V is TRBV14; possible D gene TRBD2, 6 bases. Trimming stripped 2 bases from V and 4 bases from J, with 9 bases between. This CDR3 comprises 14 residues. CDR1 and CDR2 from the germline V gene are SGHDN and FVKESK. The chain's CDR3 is CASSQSGFYNEQFF. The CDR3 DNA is TGTGCCAGCAGCCAAAGCGGGTTTTACAATGAGCAGTTCTTC.

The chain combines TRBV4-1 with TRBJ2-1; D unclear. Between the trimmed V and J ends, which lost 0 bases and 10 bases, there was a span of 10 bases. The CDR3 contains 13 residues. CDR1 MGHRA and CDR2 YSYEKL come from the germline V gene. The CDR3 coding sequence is TGCGCCAGCAGCCAAGATGCGGAAACCGAGCAGTTCTTC. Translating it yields CASSQDAETEQFF.

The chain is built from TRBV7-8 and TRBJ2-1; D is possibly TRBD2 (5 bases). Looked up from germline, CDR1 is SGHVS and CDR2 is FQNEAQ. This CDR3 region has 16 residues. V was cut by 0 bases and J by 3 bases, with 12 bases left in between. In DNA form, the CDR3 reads TGTGCCAGCAGCTTAGCATACGCCGCGGGCTACAATGAGCAGTTCTTC. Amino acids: CASSLAYAAGYNEQFF.